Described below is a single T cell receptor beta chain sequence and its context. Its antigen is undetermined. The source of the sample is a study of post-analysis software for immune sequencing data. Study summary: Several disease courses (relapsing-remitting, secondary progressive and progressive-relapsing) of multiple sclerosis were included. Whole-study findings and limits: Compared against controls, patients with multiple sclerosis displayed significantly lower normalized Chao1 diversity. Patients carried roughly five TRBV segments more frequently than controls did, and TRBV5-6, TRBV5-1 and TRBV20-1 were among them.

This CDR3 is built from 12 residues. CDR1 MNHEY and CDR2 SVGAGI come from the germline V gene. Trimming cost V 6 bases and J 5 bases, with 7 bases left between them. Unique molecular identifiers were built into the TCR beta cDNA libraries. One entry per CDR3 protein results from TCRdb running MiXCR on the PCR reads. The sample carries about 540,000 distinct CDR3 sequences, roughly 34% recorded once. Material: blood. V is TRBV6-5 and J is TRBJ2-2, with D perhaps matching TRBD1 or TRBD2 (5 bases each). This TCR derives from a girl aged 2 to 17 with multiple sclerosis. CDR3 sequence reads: CASRGPTGELFF. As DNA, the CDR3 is TGTGCCAGCAGGGGACCGACCGGGGAGCTGTTTTTT.